Listed below are T cell receptor beta chains from one sample, sequenced in a study of T cell responses to AZD1222 COVID-19 vaccine. The protocol was immunoSEQ multiplex PCR, while the TCRdb copy is restricted to in-frame clones and leaves out a portion. The sample contains roughly 200,000 clones, around 94% of which appear only once. The sequencing used peripheral blood, collected 28 days after the second dose of the MenACWY control vaccine. The receptor set was obtained from an adult who received the MenACWY meningococcal vaccine as a control. The CDR3 runs from the conserved cysteine through the conserved F or W. D genes are given only for firm matches. A row's size may be missing; if present it is once, few, many or a size class.

J,V,D,size,CDR3,DNA
TRBJ1-1,TRBV11-2,NA,NA,CASSQGPGAFF,TGTGCCAGCAGCCAAGGGCCAGGCGCTTTCTTT
TRBJ1-4,TRBV28,NA,NA,CASKPGTTNEKLFF,TGTGCCAGCAAACCGGGGACAACTAATGAAAAACTGTTTTTT
TRBJ1-1,TRBV10-3,NA,NA,CAIRMAGTQEKAFF,TGTGCCATCAGGATGGCCGGGACCCAAGAAAAAGCTTTCTTT
TRBJ2-3,TRBV4-1,TRBD2,NA,CASSQGLAGAIDTQYF,TGCGCCAGCAGCCAGGGACTAGCGGGAGCTATAGATACGCAGTATTTT
TRBJ1-2,TRBV24-1,NA,NA,CATTDSRGYGYTF,TGTGCCACTACGGACAGCCGAGGGTATGGCTACACCTTC
TRBJ2-2,TRBV4-3,NA,NA,CASSPGLGSTGELFF,TGCGCCAGCAGCCCAGGTCTGGGGAGCACCGGGGAGCTGTTTTTT
TRBJ1-1,TRBV21-1,NA,NA,CASSKRGSEAEAFF,TGTGCCAGCAGCAAAAGGGGATCGGAGGCTGAAGCTTTCTTT
TRBJ2-3,TRBV27,NA,NA,CASSSPGTQYF,TGTGCCAGCAGCTCCCCAGGTACGCAGTATTTT
TRBJ1-3,TRBV7-9,NA,NA,CASSLGRASGNTIYF,TGTGCCAGCAGCCTGGGTAGGGCCTCTGGAAACACCATATATTTT
TRBJ2-7,TRBV5-4,NA,NA,CASSLAGSAEQYF,TGTGCCAGCAGCTTGGCGGGGAGTGCCGAGCAGTACTTC
TRBJ2-4,TRBV5-6,TRBD1,NA,CASSHPTGVAKNIQYF,TGTGCCAGCAGCCATCCGACAGGGGTAGCCAAAAACATTCAGTACTTC
TRBJ1-2,TRBV5-6,NA,once,CASSLAGSRYAPNYGYTF,TGTGCCAGCAGCTTGGCAGGTTCGAGGTATGCTCCTAACTATGGCTACACCTTC
TRBJ2-7,TRBV7-3,NA,NA,CASSGTGGLEQYF,TGTGCCAGCAGTGGGACCGGGGGGCTCGAGCAGTACTTC
TRBJ2-1,TRBV9,NA,NA,CASSVAGRPSYNEQFF,TGTGCCAGCAGCGTAGCCGGCCGTCCCTCCTACAATGAGCAGTTCTTC
TRBJ1-1,TRBV6-5,NA,NA,CASSFQEVGTEAFF,TGTGCCAGCAGTTTCCAGGAGGTCGGCACTGAAGCTTTCTTT
TRBJ2-3,TRBV7-2,NA,NA,CASSPGRDTQYF,TGTGCCAGCAGCCCGGGAAGGGATACGCAGTATTTT
TRBJ2-1,TRBV9,NA,NA,CASSVGPPTEEQFF,TGTGCCAGCAGCGTAGGCCCTCCCACCGAGGAGCAGTTCTTC
TRBJ1-6,TRBV10-3,NA,NA,CAISEALRQTDSPLHF,TGTGCCATCAGTGAAGCCTTGAGGCAGACGGATTCACCCCTCCACTTT
TRBJ1-1,TRBV6-5,NA,once,CASSYSAVATTEAFF,TGTGCCAGCAGTTACTCAGCGGTGGCAACCACTGAAGCTTTCTTT
TRBJ2-7,TRBV6-5,TRBD2,NA,CASSYDIAGSYEQYF,TGTGCCAGCAGTTACGATATAGCGGGATCCTACGAGCAGTACTTC
TRBJ1-2,TRBV9,NA,NA,CASSVGRDKGGYGYTF,TGTGCCAGCAGCGTAGGCCGGGACAAGGGTGGCTATGGCTACACCTTC
TRBJ1-5,TRBV20-1,NA,NA,CSASFGGRVNQPQHF,TGCAGTGCTAGTTTTGGGGGACGGGTCAATCAGCCCCAGCATTTT
TRBJ1-3,TRBV5-1,NA,NA,CASSLEGLPDSGNTIYF,TGCGCCAGCAGCTTGGAGGGACTTCCTGACTCTGGAAACACCATATATTTT
TRBJ1-5,TRBV4-1,NA,NA,CASSQENNQPQHF,TGCGCCAGCAGCCAAGAGAATAATCAGCCCCAGCATTTT
TRBJ1-5,TRBV28,TRBD1,NA,CASSLPDRGITQPQHF,TGTGCCAGCAGTTTACCGGACAGGGGAATTACTCAGCCCCAGCATTTT
TRBJ1-1,TRBV6-4,NA,NA,CASRTQQGNTEAFF,TGTGCCAGCAGAACTCAACAGGGAAACACTGAAGCTTTCTTT
TRBJ2-7,TRBV2,NA,NA,CATRQEGYEQYF,TGTGCCACCAGACAGGAAGGTTACGAGCAGTACTTC
TRBJ1-2,TRBV5-1,NA,NA,CASSLATIGAEGYTF,TGCGCCAGCAGCTTGGCGACGATAGGGGCAGAGGGCTACACCTTC
TRBJ2-7,TRBV10-3,NA,NA,CAISEGRTAVSYEQYF,TGTGCCATCAGTGAAGGTCGGACTGCAGTCTCCTACGAGCAGTACTTC
TRBJ1-1,TRBV10-3,NA,NA,CAITPEDGTEAFF,TGTGCCATCACCCCAGAGGACGGGACTGAAGCTTTCTTT
TRBJ1-4,TRBV27,NA,NA,CASSLRGTMGSAAATNEKLFF,TGTGCCAGCAGTCTACGGGGCACAATGGGGTCGGCAGCTGCAACTAATGAAAAACTGTTTTTT
TRBJ1-4,TRBV5-1,TRBD1,NA,CASSLEGQGVEKLFF,TGCGCCAGCAGCTTGGAAGGGCAGGGGGTGGAAAAACTGTTTTTT
TRBJ1-2,TRBV30,NA,NA,CAWRVGANYGYTF,TGTGCCTGGAGGGTGGGAGCTAACTATGGCTACACCTTC
TRBJ2-7,TRBV28,NA,NA,CASSLPRQGAYEQYF,TGTGCCAGCAGTCTGCCCCGGCAGGGAGCCTACGAGCAGTACTTC
TRBJ2-2,TRBV4-2,NA,NA,CASSQEGGARYTGELFF,TGTGCCAGCAGCCAAGAGGGGGGGGCGCGGTACACCGGGGAGCTGTTTTTT
TRBJ1-6,TRBV10-3,NA,NA,CAIKSSSSYNSPLHF,TGTGCCATCAAGAGCTCGAGCTCCTATAATTCACCCCTCCACTTT
TRBJ1-1,TRBV30,NA,NA,CAWSATENTEAFF,TGTGCCTGGAGCGCCACAGAGAACACTGAAGCTTTCTTT
TRBJ1-1,TRBV11-2,NA,NA,CASSLVGQGTNTEAFF,TGTGCCAGCAGCTTAGTGGGCCAGGGGACGAACACTGAAGCTTTCTTT
TRBJ1-6,TRBV28,NA,NA,CASSLLSNSPLHF,TGTGCCAGCAGTTTACTCTCCAATTCACCCCTCCACTTT
TRBJ2-2,TRBV3-1/TRBV3-2,NA,NA,CASSRGQGGSGELFF,TGTGCCAGCAGCCGAGGGCAGGGTGGATCCGGGGAGCTGTTTTTT
TRBJ1-2,TRBV24-1,NA,few,CATSVTGNYGYTF,TGTGCCACCAGTGTCACAGGGAACTATGGCTACACCTTC
TRBJ1-6,TRBV7-8,NA,NA,CASSPGASPLHF,TGTGCCAGCAGCCCGGGCGCTTCACCCCTCCACTTT
TRBJ2-7,TRBV4-1,NA,NA,CASSQVFDSSYEQYF,TGCGCCAGCAGCCAAGTTTTTGACAGCTCCTACGAGCAGTACTTC
TRBJ1-3,TRBV7-2,NA,NA,CASSLSGGWDLSGNTIYF,TGTGCCAGCAGCCTTAGTGGGGGTTGGGACTTGTCTGGAAACACCATATATTTT
TRBJ2-7,TRBV21-1,NA,NA,CASSKEQRQAPREQYF,TGTGCCAGCAGCAAAGAGCAGAGACAGGCTCCCCGGGAGCAGTACTTC
TRBJ1-2,TRBV30,NA,NA,CAWSFENGYTF,TGTGCCTGGAGTTTTGAGAATGGCTACACCTTC
TRBJ2-7,TRBV6-2/TRBV6-3,NA,NA,CASSSDSYEQYF,TGTGCCAGCAGTTCCGACAGCTACGAGCAGTACTTC
TRBJ2-1,TRBV28,NA,NA,CASRPLAEHNEQFF,TGTGCCAGCAGACCGTTAGCGGAACACAATGAGCAGTTCTTC
TRBJ2-5,TRBV7-8,NA,NA,CASSFGTRQETQYF,TGTGCCAGCAGCTTCGGCACCCGCCAAGAGACCCAGTACTTC
TRBJ2-3,TRBV30,NA,NA,CAWSVSGFRTDTQYF,TGTGCCTGGAGTGTATCCGGGTTTAGGACAGATACGCAGTATTTT
TRBJ1-2,TRBV6-5,NA,NA,CASGARESGYTF,TGTGCCAGCGGCGCCCGGGAGAGCGGCTACACCTTC
TRBJ1-2,TRBV28,NA,once,CASSYMGPFYPNRDYGYTF,TGTGCCAGCAGTTACATGGGACCTTTTTACCCCAACCGGGACTATGGCTACACCTTC
TRBJ2-3,TRBV3-1/TRBV3-2,NA,NA,CASSTSTSTDTQYF,TGTGCCAGCAGCACTAGTACCAGCACAGATACGCAGTATTTT
TRBJ2-2,TRBV7-2,TRBD1,NA,CASSLRGQSTGELFF,TGTGCCAGCAGCTTAAGGGGACAGTCTACCGGGGAGCTGTTTTTT
TRBJ2-7,TRBV7-2,NA,NA,CASSLAGSYEQYF,TGTGCCAGCAGCTTGGCCGGGTCCTACGAGCAGTACTTC